The sequence of this T cell receptor (beta chain) was determined in a study of blood T cell repertoires in COVID-19. For the study at large: COVID-19 samples from acute and convalescent phases originated in the United States, Italy and Spain. From T cells, B-cell-depleted T cells, or PBMCs came the material, which was cDNA or gDNA.

Trimming removed 2 bases from V and 2 bases from J, with 13 bases in between. This CDR3 spans 15 amino acids. CDR1 KGHSH and CDR2 LQKENI come from the germline V gene. As processed by the authors: Estimates of nucleated cell counts were drawn from the amplification of reference gene primers. Clones were sequenced by immunoSEQ multiplex PCR, and TCRdb holds only the in-frame ones, with some missing. That table supplies the V and J calls and clone size; D and trimming were determined from the DNA. The top ten clones hold less than 20% of a sample with roughly 150,000 clones, approximately 82% of them seen once.

This sequence was found in a woman aged 70 to 79 who had recovered from COVID-19. The specimen was peripheral blood. The rearrangement links TRBV18 to TRBJ2-7, with a weak D call TRBD2 (6 bases). CDR3 protein: CASSPEGAGTYEQYF. The CDR3 coding sequence is TGTGCCAGCTCACCAGAAGGGGCGGGAACCTACGAGCAGTACTTC.